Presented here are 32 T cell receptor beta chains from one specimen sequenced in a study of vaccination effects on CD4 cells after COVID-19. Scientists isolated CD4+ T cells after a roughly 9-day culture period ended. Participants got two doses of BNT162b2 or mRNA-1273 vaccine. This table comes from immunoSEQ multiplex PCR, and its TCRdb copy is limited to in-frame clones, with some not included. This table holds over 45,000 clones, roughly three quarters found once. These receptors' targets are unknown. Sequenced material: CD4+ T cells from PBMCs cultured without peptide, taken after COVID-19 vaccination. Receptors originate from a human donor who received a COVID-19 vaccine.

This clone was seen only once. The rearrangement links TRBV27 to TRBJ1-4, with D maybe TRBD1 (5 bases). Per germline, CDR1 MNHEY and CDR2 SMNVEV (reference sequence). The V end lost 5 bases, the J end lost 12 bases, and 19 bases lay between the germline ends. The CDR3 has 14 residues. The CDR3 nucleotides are TGTGCCAGCAGTACACCAGGGATCCCCACCCAACTGTTTTTT. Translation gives CASSTPGIPTQLFF.

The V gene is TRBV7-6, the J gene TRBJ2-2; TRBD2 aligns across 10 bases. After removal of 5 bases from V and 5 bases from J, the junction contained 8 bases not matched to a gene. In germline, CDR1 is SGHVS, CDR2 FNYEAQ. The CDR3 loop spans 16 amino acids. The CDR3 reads CASSLLAGGSTGELFF. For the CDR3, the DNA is TGTGCCAGCAGCCTCTTAGCGGGGGGCTCGACCGGGGAGCTGTTTTTT. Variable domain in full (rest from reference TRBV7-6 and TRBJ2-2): GAGVSQSPRYKVTKRGQDVALRCDPISGHVSLYWYRQALGQGPEFLTYFNYEAQQDKSGLPNDRFSAERPEGSISTLTIQRTEQRDSAMYRCASSLLAGGSTGELFFGEGSRLTVL.

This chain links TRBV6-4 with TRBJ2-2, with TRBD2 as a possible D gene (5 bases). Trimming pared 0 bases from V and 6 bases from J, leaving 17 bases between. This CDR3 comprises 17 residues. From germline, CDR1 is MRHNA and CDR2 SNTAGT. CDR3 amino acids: CASSDSLRRVRSGELFF. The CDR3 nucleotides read TGTGCCAGCAGTGACTCTCTTCGGCGGGTTAGGTCCGGGGAGCTGTTTTTT.

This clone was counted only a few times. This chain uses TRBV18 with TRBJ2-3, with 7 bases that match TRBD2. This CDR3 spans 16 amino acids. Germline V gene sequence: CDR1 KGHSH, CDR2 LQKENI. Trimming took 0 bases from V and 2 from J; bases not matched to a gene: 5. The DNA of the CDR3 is TGTGCCAGCTCACCACCGCTGCGGGGGTACACAGATACGCAGTATTTT. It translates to CASSPPLRGYTDTQYF.

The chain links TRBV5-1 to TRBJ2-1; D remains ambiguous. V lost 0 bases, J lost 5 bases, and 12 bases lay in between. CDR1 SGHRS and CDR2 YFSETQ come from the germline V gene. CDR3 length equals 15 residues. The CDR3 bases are TGCGCCAGCAGCTTGGGGGCCAAACCTGACAATGAGCAGTTCTTC. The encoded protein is CASSLGAKPDNEQFF.

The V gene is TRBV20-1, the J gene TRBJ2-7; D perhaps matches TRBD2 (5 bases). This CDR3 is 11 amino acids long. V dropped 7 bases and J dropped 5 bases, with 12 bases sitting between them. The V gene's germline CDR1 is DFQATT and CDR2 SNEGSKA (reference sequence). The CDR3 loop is CSGGPYDEQYF. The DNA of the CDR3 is TGCAGTGGAGGGCCATACGACGAGCAGTACTTC.

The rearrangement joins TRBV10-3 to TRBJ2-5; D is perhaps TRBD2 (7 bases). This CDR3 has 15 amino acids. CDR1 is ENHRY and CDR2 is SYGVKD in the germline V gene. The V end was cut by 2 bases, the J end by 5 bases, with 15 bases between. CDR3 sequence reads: CAISEGGARGETQYF. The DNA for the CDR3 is TGTGCCATCAGTGAGGGGGGGGCTCGTGGGGAGACCCAGTACTTC.

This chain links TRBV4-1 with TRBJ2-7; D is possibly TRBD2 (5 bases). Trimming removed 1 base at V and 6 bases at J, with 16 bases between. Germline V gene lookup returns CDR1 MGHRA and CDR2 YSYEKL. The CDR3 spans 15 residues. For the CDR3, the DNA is TGCGCCAGCAGCCAAGGAGGAGGAACGACCCGCGAGCAGTACTTC. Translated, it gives CASSQGGGTTREQYF.

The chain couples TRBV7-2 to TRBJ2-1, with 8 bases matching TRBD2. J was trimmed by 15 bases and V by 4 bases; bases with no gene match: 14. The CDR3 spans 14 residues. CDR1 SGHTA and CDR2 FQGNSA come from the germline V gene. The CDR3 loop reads CASSSQGAGGSMFF. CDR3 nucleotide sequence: TGTGCCAGCAGCTCGCAAGGGGCGGGGGGATCGATGTTCTTC.

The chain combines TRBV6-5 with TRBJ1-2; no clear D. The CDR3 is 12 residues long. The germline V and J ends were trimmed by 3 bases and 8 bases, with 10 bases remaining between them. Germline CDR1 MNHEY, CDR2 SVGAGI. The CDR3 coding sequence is TGTGCCAGCAGTTATGCCGGGGAGGGCTACACCTTC. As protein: CASSYAGEGYTF.

CDR3 nucleotides: TGTGCCAGCAGCATCTCCGGGACAGGGGGCGAGGGTGAAGCTTTCTTT. Translation: CASSISGTGGEGEAFF. This rearrangement joins TRBV7-9 to TRBJ1-1; 12 bases map to TRBD1. The CDR3 covers 16 residues. Germline V gives CDR1 SEHNR, CDR2 FQNEAQ (reference sequence). V dropped 5 bases and J dropped 7; count of bases not matched to a gene: 11.

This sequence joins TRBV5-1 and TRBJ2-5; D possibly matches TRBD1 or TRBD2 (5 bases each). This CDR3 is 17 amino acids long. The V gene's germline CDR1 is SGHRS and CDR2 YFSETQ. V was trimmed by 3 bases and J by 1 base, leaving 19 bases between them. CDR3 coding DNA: TGCGCCAGCAGCTCTTATACTTTACCGGGACCCCAAGAGACCCAGTACTTC. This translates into CASSSYTLPGPQETQYF.

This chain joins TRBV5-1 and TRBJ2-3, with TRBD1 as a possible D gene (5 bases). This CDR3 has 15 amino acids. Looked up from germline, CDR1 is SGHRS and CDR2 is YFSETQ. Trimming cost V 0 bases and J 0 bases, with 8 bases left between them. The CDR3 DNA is TGCGCCAGCAGCTTGGTGGGGCCTAGCACAGATACGCAGTATTTT. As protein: CASSLVGPSTDTQYF.

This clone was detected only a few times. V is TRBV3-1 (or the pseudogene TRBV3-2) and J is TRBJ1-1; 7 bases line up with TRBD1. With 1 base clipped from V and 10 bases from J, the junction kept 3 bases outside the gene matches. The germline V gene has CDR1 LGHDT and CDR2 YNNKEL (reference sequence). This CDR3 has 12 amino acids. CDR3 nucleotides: TGTGCCAGCAGCCAAGCGACAGGGAGAGCTTTCTTT. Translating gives CASSQATGRAFF.

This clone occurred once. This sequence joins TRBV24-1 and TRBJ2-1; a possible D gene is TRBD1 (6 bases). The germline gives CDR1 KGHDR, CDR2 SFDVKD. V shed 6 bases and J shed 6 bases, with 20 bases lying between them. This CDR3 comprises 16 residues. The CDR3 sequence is CATSPGQGRLGNEQFF. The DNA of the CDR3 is TGTGCCACCAGTCCGGGGCAGGGGCGATTAGGCAATGAGCAGTTCTTC.

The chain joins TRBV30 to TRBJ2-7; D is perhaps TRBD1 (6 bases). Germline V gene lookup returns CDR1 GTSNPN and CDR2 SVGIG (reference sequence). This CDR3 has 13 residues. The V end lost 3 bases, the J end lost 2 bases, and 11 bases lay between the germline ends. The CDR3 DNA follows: TGTGCCTGGAGAGTCAGGGGAGCCTACGAGCAGTACTTC. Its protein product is CAWRVRGAYEQYF.

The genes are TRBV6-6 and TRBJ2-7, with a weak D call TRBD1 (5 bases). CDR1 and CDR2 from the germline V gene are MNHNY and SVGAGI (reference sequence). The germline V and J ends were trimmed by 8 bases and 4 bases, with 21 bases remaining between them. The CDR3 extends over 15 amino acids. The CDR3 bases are TGTGCCAGCCATCACAGGCCCGCGTCTCATTACGAGCAGTACTTC. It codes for CASHHRPASHYEQYF.

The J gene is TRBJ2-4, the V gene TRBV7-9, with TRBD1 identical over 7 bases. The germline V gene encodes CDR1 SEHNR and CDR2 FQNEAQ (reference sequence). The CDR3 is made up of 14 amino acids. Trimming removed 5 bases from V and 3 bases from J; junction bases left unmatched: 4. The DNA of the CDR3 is TGTGCCAGCAGCCCCTGGGACAGCAAAAACATTCAGTACTTC. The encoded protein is CASSPWDSKNIQYF.

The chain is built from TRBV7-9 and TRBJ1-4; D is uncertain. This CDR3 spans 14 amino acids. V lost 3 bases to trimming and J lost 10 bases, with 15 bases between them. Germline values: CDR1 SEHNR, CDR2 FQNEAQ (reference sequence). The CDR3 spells CASSLASGLGKLFF. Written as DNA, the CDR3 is TGTGCCAGCAGCTTGGCGTCAGGCCTTGGAAAACTGTTTTTT.

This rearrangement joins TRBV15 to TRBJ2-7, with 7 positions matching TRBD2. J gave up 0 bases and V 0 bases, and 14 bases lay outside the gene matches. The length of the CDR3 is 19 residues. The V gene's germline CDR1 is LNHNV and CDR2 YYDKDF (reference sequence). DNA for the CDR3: TGTGCCACCAGCAGAGATACCCCGTTTCTAGCGGAGCGCTCCTACGAGCAGTACTTC. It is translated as CATSRDTPFLAERSYEQYF.

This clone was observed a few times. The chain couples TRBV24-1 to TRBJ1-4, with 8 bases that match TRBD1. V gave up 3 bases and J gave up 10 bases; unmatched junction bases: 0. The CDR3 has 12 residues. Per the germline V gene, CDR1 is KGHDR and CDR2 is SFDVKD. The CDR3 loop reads CATSDDRGKLFF. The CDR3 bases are TGTGCCACCAGTGATGACAGGGGAAAACTGTTTTTT.

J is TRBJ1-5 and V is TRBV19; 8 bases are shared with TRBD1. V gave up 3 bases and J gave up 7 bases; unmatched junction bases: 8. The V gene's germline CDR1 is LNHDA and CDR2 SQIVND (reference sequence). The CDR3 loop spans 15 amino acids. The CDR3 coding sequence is TGTGCCAGTAGTATTCCTACAGGGGGATCCCAGCCCCAGCATTTT. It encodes CASSIPTGGSQPQHF.

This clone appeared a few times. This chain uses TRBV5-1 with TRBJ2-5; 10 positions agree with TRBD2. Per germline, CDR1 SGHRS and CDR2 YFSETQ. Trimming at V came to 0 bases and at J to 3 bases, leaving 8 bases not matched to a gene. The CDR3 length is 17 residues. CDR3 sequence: CASSLVLAGGPEETQYF. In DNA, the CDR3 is TGCGCCAGCAGCTTGGTATTAGCGGGGGGTCCGGAAGAGACCCAGTACTTC. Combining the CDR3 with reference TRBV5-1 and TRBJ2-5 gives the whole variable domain KAGVTQTPRYLIKTRGQQVTLSCSPISGHRSVSWYQQTPGQGLQFLFEYFSETQRNKGNFPGRFSGRQFSNSRSEMNVSTLELGDSALYLCASSLVLAGGPEETQYFGPGTRLLVL.

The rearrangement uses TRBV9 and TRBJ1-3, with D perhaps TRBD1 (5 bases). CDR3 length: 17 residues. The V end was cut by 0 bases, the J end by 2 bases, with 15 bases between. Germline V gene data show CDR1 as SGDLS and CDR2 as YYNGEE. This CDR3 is CASSVAPFRGTGNTIYF. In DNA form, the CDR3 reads TGTGCCAGCAGCGTAGCCCCTTTTAGGGGTACTGGAAACACCATATATTTT. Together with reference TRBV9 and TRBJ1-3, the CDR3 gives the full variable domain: DSGVTQTPKHLITATGQRVTLRCSPRSGDLSVYWYQQSLDQGLQFLIQYYNGEERAKGNILERFSAQQFPDLHSELNLSSLELGDSALYFCASSVAPFRGTGNTIYFGEGSWLTVV.

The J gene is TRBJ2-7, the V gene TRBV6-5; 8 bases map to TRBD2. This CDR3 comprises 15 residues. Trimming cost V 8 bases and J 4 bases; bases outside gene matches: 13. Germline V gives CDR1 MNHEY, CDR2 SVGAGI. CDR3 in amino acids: CASQTGRGNAYEQYF. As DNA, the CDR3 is TGTGCCAGCCAAACCGGGAGGGGGAATGCTTACGAGCAGTACTTC.

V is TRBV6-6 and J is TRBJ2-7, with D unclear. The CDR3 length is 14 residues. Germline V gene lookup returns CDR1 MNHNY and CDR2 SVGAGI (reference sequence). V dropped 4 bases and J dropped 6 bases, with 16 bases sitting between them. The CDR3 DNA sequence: TGTGCCAGCAGTTTTAGGTCCGACGGGCGCGAGCAGTACTTC. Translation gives CASSFRSDGREQYF.

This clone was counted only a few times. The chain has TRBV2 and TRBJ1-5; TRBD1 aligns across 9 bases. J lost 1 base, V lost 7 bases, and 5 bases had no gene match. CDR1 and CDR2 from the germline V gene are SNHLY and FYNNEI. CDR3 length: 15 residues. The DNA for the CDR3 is TGTGCCAGCAAGCAACAGGGGGCGAGCAATCAGCCCCAGCATTTT. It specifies CASKQQGASNQPQHF.

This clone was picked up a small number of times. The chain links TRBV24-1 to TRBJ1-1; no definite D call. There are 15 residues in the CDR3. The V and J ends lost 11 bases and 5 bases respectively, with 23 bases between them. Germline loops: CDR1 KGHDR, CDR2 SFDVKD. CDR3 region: CAKRTNWGDGTEAFF. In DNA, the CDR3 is TGTGCCAAACGGACGAATTGGGGAGACGGGACTGAAGCTTTCTTT.

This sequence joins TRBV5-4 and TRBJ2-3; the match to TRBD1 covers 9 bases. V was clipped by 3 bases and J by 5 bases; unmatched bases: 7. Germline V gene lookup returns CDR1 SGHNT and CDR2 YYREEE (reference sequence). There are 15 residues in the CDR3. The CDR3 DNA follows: TGTGCCAGCAGCTCCCGGGACAGGGTTAAAGATACGCAGTATTTT. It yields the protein CASSSRDRVKDTQYF.

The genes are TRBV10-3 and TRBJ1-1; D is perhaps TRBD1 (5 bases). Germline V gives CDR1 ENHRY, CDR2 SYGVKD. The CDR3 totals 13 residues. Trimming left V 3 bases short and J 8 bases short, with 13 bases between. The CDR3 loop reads CAISDTGAGEAFF. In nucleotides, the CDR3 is TGTGCCATCAGTGATACCGGGGCGGGCGAAGCTTTCTTT.

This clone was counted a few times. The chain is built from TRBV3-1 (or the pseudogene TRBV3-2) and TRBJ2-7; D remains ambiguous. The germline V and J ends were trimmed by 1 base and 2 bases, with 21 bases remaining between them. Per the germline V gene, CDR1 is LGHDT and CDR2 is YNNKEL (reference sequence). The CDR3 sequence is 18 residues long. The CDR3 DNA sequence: TGTGCCAGCAGCCAAGTCGGATCGAGAAACCCGACCACCTACGAGCAGTACTTC. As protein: CASSQVGSRNPTTYEQYF.

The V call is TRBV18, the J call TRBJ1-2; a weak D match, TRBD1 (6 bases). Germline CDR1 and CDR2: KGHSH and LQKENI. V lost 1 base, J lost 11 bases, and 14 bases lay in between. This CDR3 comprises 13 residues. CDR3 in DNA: TGTGCCAGCTCACCACTGTTCGACAGGAAATACACCTTC. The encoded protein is CASSPLFDRKYTF.